One sample yielded the 7 T cell receptor beta chains listed below, sequenced in a study of T cell changes during pregnancy in multiple sclerosis. This table comes from immunoSEQ multiplex PCR, and its TCRdb copy is limited to in-frame clones, with some not included. Counted here are 100,000 or so clones, about nine tenths occurring once; the ten biggest clones make up about 1.9%. The source was peripheral blood, collected after pregnancy. These receptors all come from a female donor with multiple sclerosis, enrolled in a pregnancy study.

The rearrangement joins TRBV4-1 to TRBJ2-2, with D possibly being TRBD2 (5 bases). The CDR3 runs to 13 residues. In germline, CDR1 is MGHRA, CDR2 YSYEKL. V lost 0 bases to trimming and J lost 8 bases, with 7 bases between them. CDR3 nucleotides: TGCGCCAGCAGCCAAGATCGGGGAGGGGAGCTGTTTTTT. Its protein is CASSQDRGGELFF.

J is TRBJ2-5 and V is TRBV5-8; unclear D gene. The ends were cut back, 1 base at V and 9 bases at J, with 7 bases in the middle. Germline V gene lookup returns CDR1 SGHTS and CDR2 YDEGEE. The CDR3 is 11 amino acids. This chain's CDR3 is CASSLRSAQYF. The CDR3, as DNA: TGTGCCAGCAGCTTGAGATCGGCCCAGTACTTC.

This chain joins TRBV30 and TRBJ2-3, with 10 bases aligning to TRBD1. With 3 bases clipped from V and 8 bases from J, the junction kept 17 bases outside the gene matches. The CDR3 runs 17 residues. The germline V gene encodes CDR1 GTSNPN and CDR2 SVGIG (reference sequence). The CDR3 loop reads CAWRPRGTGVWAGTQYF. The CDR3, as DNA: TGTGCCTGGAGACCGCGCGGGACAGGGGTTTGGGCAGGTACGCAGTATTTT.

V is TRBV15 and J is TRBJ2-3, with TRBD2 identical over 13 bases. Germline CDR1 LNHNV, CDR2 YYDKDF (reference sequence). J was trimmed by 2 bases and V by 6 bases; bases with no gene match: 11. There are 18 residues in the CDR3. CDR3 loop: CATSSGLAGLTITDTQYF. In nucleotides, the CDR3 is TGTGCCACCAGTTCGGGACTAGCGGGGCTAACGATCACAGATACGCAGTATTTT.

V is TRBV5-4 and J is TRBJ1-6, with TRBD1 identical over 8 bases. CDR3 length: 14 residues. The germline gives CDR1 SGHNT, CDR2 YYREEE (reference sequence). J was trimmed by 5 bases and V by 4 bases; bases with no gene match: 2. The CDR3 DNA follows: TGTGCCAGCAGCCAGGACAGGGATAATTCACCCCTCCACTTT. Amino acids: CASSQDRDNSPLHF.

This rearrangement joins TRBV5-1 to TRBJ2-3; TRBD2 matches 8 bases. CDR1 and CDR2 (germline): SGHRS, YFSETQ. The CDR3 contains 16 residues. The ends lost 4 bases at V and 4 bases at J; junction bases unmatched: 11. The CDR3 loop reads CASSPGRGGGADTQYF. The CDR3 DNA reads as TGCGCCAGCAGCCCCGGGAGGGGGGGCGGGGCAGATACGCAGTATTTT.

This chain links TRBV6-5 with TRBJ2-3; D uncertain. CDR1 MNHEY and CDR2 SVGAGI come from the germline V gene. Trimming removed 8 bases at V and 5 bases at J, with 17 bases between. There are 14 residues in the CDR3. The CDR3 reads CASSEQSWVDTQYF. The CDR3, as DNA: TGTGCCAGCTCCGAACAGAGTTGGGTAGATACGCAGTATTTT.